These T cell receptor beta chains were read from a single sample in a study of CD8+ T cells in alopecia areata. Some clones are missing from TCRdb's copy, which holds only in-frame ones; the method was immunoSEQ multiplex PCR. The table includes 55,000 to 65,000 clones, 44% detected once. Sequenced material: NKG2D-low CD8+ T cells sorted from blood. Source of these receptors: a human donor with alopecia areata. CDR3s include the opening cysteine and the closing phenylalanine or tryptophan. Each record gives: J gene, D gene, clone size, V gene, CDR3 length, CDR3 DNA, CDR3 protein. The D gene is left open where the match is weak. Clone size, where shown, is once, few, many, or a class for clones that have expanded.

TRBJ2-7	NA	few	TRBV30	12	TGTGCCTGGACCGCCAAGACCTACGAGCAGTACTTC	CAWTAKTYEQYF
TRBJ1-2	NA	few	TRBV28	11	TGTGCCAGCGGGCTTGGGGCTCGCTACACCTTC	CASGLGARYTF
TRBJ2-1	TRBD2	NA	TRBV27	15	TGTGCCAGCAGTTGGGGACTAGCGGGAGTGGATGAGCAGTTCTTC	CASSWGLAGVDEQFF
TRBJ1-2	TRBD1	few	TRBV19	14	TGTGCCAGTAGTTACGGGACAGCCCCTGGTGGCTACACCTTC	CASSYGTAPGGYTF
TRBJ2-7	NA	few	TRBV27	14	TGTGCCAGCAGTTTAAGGGGACAAGCCTACGAGCAGTACTTC	CASSLRGQAYEQYF
TRBJ2-7	TRBD2	once	TRBV28	15	TGTGCCAGCAGTTTTCGGGGGACTACCAGGATCGAGCAGTACTTC	CASSFRGTTRIEQYF
TRBJ2-3	TRBD2	few	TRBV29-1	11	TGCAGCGCTCGAGGACTAGCCGCGCAGTATTTT	CSARGLAAQYF
TRBJ1-1	NA	few	TRBV5-1	13	TGCGCCAGCAGCTTGCTCGGTAGCGCTGAAGCTTTCTTT	CASSLLGSAEAFF
TRBJ2-3	NA	NA	TRBV7-2	15	TGTGCCAGCAGCTCCGGCCGGGGGATGTTAGATACGCAGTATTTT	CASSSGRGMLDTQYF
TRBJ2-1	NA	few	TRBV7-8	10	TGTGCCACCACGTACGATGAGCAGTTCTTC	CATTYDEQFF
TRBJ2-2	NA	NA	TRBV7-9	14	TGTGCCAGCAGCCTCGGGGACATAGCCGGGGAGCTGTTTTTT	CASSLGDIAGELFF
TRBJ2-1	NA	NA	TRBV28	14	TGTGCCAGCGGCAGTGTAGCGTTCTTAGGTGAGCAGTTCTTC	CASGSVAFLGEQFF
TRBJ2-3	NA	NA	TRBV11-2	16	TGTGCCAGCAGCTTGTCATACGGTGAACGGGCAGATACGCAGTATTTT	CASSLSYGERADTQYF
TRBJ2-7	TRBD1	NA	TRBV29-1	14	TGCAGCGTTGAACCGACAGGGGATGTGTACGAGCAGTACTTC	CSVEPTGDVYEQYF
TRBJ2-3	TRBD1	few	TRBV7-9	14	TGTGCCAGCAGCTTCCCGCAGGGGGCAGATACGCAGTATTTT	CASSFPQGADTQYF
TRBJ2-7	NA	NA	TRBV7-9	13	TGTGCCAGCAGCTTACCCCCTCGCTCCGAGCAGTACTTC	CASSLPPRSEQYF
TRBJ2-5	TRBD1	NA	TRBV7-9	14	TGTGCCAGCAGCGATATGGGACAGGGAAAGACCCAGTACTTC	CASSDMGQGKTQYF
TRBJ1-1	NA	few	TRBV4-3	14	TGCGCCAGCAGCCAAGAGCAGGGGTGGACTGAAGCTTTCTTT	CASSQEQGWTEAFF
TRBJ2-7	NA	few	TRBV15	14	TGTGCCACCAGCAGAGATCTTGAAGGCTCCGAGCAGTACTTC	CATSRDLEGSEQYF
TRBJ1-2	NA	NA	TRBV29-1	17	TGCAGCGTTGAAGATCTTTTATGGGGAGCCTCAAACTATGGCTACACCTTC	CSVEDLLWGASNYGYTF
TRBJ2-3	NA	few	TRBV14	15	TGTGCCAGCAGCCAAGATGTGAGCACCACAGATACGCAGTATTTT	CASSQDVSTTDTQYF
TRBJ2-7	NA	few	TRBV19	13	TGTGCCAGTAGTAAGGCGCTGCCCTACGAGCAGTACTTC	CASSKALPYEQYF
TRBJ2-1	TRBD2	few	TRBV5-8	16	TGTGCCAGCAGCTTGCGGACTAGCGGGGCTTACAATGAGCAGTTCTTC	CASSLRTSGAYNEQFF
TRBJ1-2	NA	few	TRBV6-6	12	TGTGCCAGCAGTTACGTCGGGCAGGGCTACACCTTC	CASSYVGQGYTF
TRBJ2-2	NA	NA	TRBV2	15	TGTGCCAGCAGCATCCGGGCCACGAACACCGGGGAGCTGTTTTTT	CASSIRATNTGELFF
TRBJ2-7	TRBD1	NA	TRBV5-6	12	TGTGCCAGCGGCTGGACAGGGTACGAGCAGTACTTC	CASGWTGYEQYF
TRBJ2-7	NA	NA	TRBV7-9	14	TGTGCCAGCAGCTTAGTGGCGGGACCGCACGAGCAGTACTTC	CASSLVAGPHEQYF
TRBJ1-2	NA	NA	TRBV11-2	14	TGTGCCAGCAGCTCCTTAGGTACAGGGTTCGGCTACACCTTC	CASSSLGTGFGYTF